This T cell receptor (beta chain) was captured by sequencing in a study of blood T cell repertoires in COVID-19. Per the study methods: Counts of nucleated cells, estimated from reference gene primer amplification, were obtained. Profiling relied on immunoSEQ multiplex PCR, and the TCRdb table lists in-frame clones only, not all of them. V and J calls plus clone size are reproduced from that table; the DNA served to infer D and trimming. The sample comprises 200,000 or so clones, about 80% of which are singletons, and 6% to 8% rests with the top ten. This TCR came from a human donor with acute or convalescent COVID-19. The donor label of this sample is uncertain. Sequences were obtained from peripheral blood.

The CDR3 here is CASSLVASARTGELFF. The CDR3 region has the DNA TGCGCCAGCAGCTTGGTCGCTAGCGCCCGGACCGGGGAGCTGTTTTTT. This chain uses TRBV5-1 with TRBJ2-2, with D possibly matching TRBD2 (6 bases). Germline CDR1 is SGHRS and CDR2 is YFSETQ. This CDR3 has 16 residues. Between the trimmed V and J ends, which lost 0 bases and 5 bases, there was a span of 14 bases.